The 9 T cell receptor beta chains in this list originate from one sample, sequenced in a study of Graves' ophthalmopathy and Graves' hyperthyroidism. Amplified TCR beta CDR3 regions were obtained using RNA transcripts as template. RT-PCR with HTBI primers came first, then second-round multiplex PCR. Each CDR3 protein gets one entry after TCRdb re-called the multiplex PCR reads with MiXCR. The sample carries around 1,200,000 distinct CDR3 sequences, roughly two fifths recorded once. The sample was peripheral blood or thyroid tissue (not recorded which). The receptors originated from an adult man with Graves' hyperthyroidism.

The rearrangement uses TRBV25-1 and TRBJ2-7, with 9 bases identical to TRBD2. This CDR3 contains 13 residues. CDR1 is MGHDK, CDR2 SYGVNS, per germline. The CDR3 is CASGGAFLYEQYF. The CDR3 DNA sequence: TGTGCTAGCGGGGGAGCGTTTCTCTACGAGCAGTACTTC.

This clonotype was observed at least ten times. The J gene is TRBJ1-2, the V gene TRBV29-1; D ambiguous. The ends were cut back, 7 bases at V and 2 bases at J, with 11 bases in the middle. The CDR3 contains 12 residues. Germline V gives CDR1 SQVTM, CDR2 ANQGSEA. DNA of the CDR3: TGCAGCGCTACGACGGAGAACTATGGCTACACCTTC. Protein sequence: CSATTENYGYTF.

This clonotype was seen a few times. The chain combines TRBV2 with TRBJ2-5; 7 positions agree with TRBD2. The CDR3 has 13 residues. The V segment lost 7 bases and the J segment 7 bases; nucleotides outside the gene matches: 9. CDR1 SNHLY and CDR2 FYNNEI come from the germline V gene. The CDR3 region has the DNA TGTGCCAGCATAGGGGCCAGGGAGGGGACCCAGTACTTC. It yields the protein CASIGAREGTQYF. Supplemented by reference TRBV2 and TRBJ2-5, the full variable domain reads EPEVTQTPSHQVTQMGQEVILRCVPISNHLYFYWYRQILGQKVEFLVSFYNNEISEKSEIFDDQFSVERPDGSNFTLKIRSTKLEDSAMYFCASIGAREGTQYFGPGTRLLVL.

The chain couples TRBV18 to TRBJ1-6, with TRBD1 as a possible D gene (5 bases). There are 17 residues in the CDR3. Trimming shortened V by 2 bases and J by 1 base, and 12 bases separated the two germline ends. Germline lookup yields CDR1 KGHSH and CDR2 LQKENI. The CDR3 reads CASSPLGPGSYNSPLHF. The CDR3 DNA is TGTGCCAGCTCACCATTGGGACCGGGATCCTATAATTCACCCCTCCACTTT.

V gene TRBV29-1 combines with J gene TRBJ1-1; tentative D call: TRBD1 (5 bases). There are 13 residues in the CDR3. V lost 4 bases and J 0 bases, leaving 9 bases between the germline ends. CDR1 is SQVTM, CDR2 ANQGSEA, per germline. In DNA form, the CDR3 reads TGCAGCGTTGGACAGTTCATGAACACTGAAGCTTTCTTT. This gives the protein CSVGQFMNTEAFF. The variable domain in full, with the rest retrieved from reference TRBV29-1 and TRBJ1-1, is SAVISQKPSRDICQRGTSLTIQCQVDSQVTMMFWYRQQPGQSLTLIATANQGSEATYESGFVIDKFPISRPNLTFSTLTVSNMSPEDSSIYLCSVGQFMNTEAFFGQGTRLTVV.

For this clonotype: This may be a read error, as it is one base from a much larger clone. V is TRBV11-2 and J is TRBJ1-1, with a possible D match to TRBD1 (5 bases). This CDR3 has 15 residues. Germline CDR1 is SGHAT and CDR2 is FQNNGV. CDR3 protein: CASSLDFGGETEAFF. The CDR3, as DNA: TGCGCCAGCAGCCTAGATTTCGGGGGGGAGACTGAAGCTTTCTTT.

This clonotype was picked up a small number of times. The chain recombines TRBV7-7 with TRBJ2-2, with D unclear. The CDR3 sequence is 15 residues long. Per the germline V gene, CDR1 is SSHAT and CDR2 is FNYEAQ (reference sequence). V gave up 10 bases and J gave up 0 bases, with 15 bases separating them. The CDR3 region has the DNA TGTGCCACCCATCTAGACGAAACGAACACCGGGGAGCTGTTTTTT. Its protein is CATHLDETNTGELFF. Combining the CDR3 with reference TRBV7-7 and TRBJ2-2 gives the whole variable domain GAGVSQSPRYKVTKRGQDVTLRCDPISSHATLYWYQQALGQGPEFLTYFNYEAQPDKSGLPSDRFSAERPEGSISTLTIQRTEQRDSAMYRCATHLDETNTGELFFGEGSRLTVL.

This clonotype was found many times. This chain links TRBV7-2 with TRBJ1-5; D is unclear. The CDR3 has 15 residues. The V gene's germline CDR1 is SGHTA and CDR2 FQGNSA. V gave up 0 bases and J gave up 6 bases, with 12 bases separating them. The CDR3 here is CASSLAPSSPQPQHF. CDR3 bases: TGTGCCAGCAGCTTAGCGCCGTCGTCTCCTCAGCCCCAGCATTTT.

The V and J genes are TRBV4-3 and TRBJ1-5, with D unresolved. The CDR3 consists of 13 residues. Trimming shortened V by 2 bases and J by 2 bases, and 4 bases separated the two germline ends. Germline V gives CDR1 LGHNA, CDR2 YSLEER. The CDR3 nucleotides are TGCGCCAGCAGCCAACCGGGCAATCAGCCCCAGCATTTT. Residues: CASSQPGNQPQHF.